This T cell receptor (beta chain) was identified during a study of OX40 agonist ivuxolimab in advanced cancers. Across the study: While on treatment, patients had intravenous ivuxolimab at 0.01 to 10 mg/kg every 2 weeks. Dose-escalation subjects each had hepatocellular carcinoma, melanoma, renal cell or head and neck cancer.

Trimming removed 2 bases at V and 2 bases at J, with 10 bases between. CDR3 length: 14 residues. Germline V CDR1 and CDR2: MDHEN, SYDVKM. The data were produced by immunoSEQ multiplex PCR, yet TCRdb's version contains in-frame clones alone and is incomplete. This sample carries roughly 70,000 clones, 85% to 90% of them seen once, and the ten largest clones take 0.4% to 0.65%. The rearrangement links TRBV28 to TRBJ2-7; D unclear. This clonotype was sampled from an adult with an advanced solid tumor such as melanoma, head and neck, liver or kidney cancer. Sequenced here: CD4+ or CD8+ T cells sorted from blood, sampled in a trial of the OX40 agonist ivuxolimab. The CDR3 spells CASSLVGSPYEQYF. Here the CDR3 DNA reads TGTGCCAGCAGTTTAGTGGGTTCTCCCTACGAGCAGTACTTC.